This TCR beta chain appears in the sequencing data of a study of post-analysis software for immune sequencing data. General study points: Multiple sclerosis was associated with a significant reduction in normalized Chao1 diversity relative to controls. Among five TRBV segments more frequent in patients than controls were TRBV5-6, TRBV5-1 and TRBV20-1.

About this clonotype itself: Its matching antigen is unknown.

Included in the TCR beta cDNA libraries were unique molecular identifiers. cDNA molecules numbering some 500,000 came from approximately 1 to 10 million T cells. TCRdb independently ran MiXCR on the PCR reads; one entry per CDR3 protein. The sample yields roughly 700,000 distinct CDR3 sequences, approximately 30% seen once. Trimming took off 5 bases at V and 3 bases at J, with 10 bases between the two ends. Germline V lookup: CDR1 DFQATT, CDR2 SNEGSKA (reference sequence). The CDR3 is made up of 13 amino acids. The rearrangement joins TRBV20-1 to TRBJ2-2, with TRBD1 as a possible D gene (6 bases). The sample consisted of blood. This sequence was found in a girl between 5 and 17 years old with multiple sclerosis. CDR3 amino acids: CSAGGLDTGELFF. In nucleotides, the CDR3 is TGCAGTGCTGGGGGCCTCGACACCGGGGAGCTGTTTTTT.